One sample yielded the 14 T cell receptor beta chains listed below, sequenced in a study of blood T cell repertoires in COVID-19. Clones were sequenced by immunoSEQ multiplex PCR, and TCRdb holds only the in-frame ones, with some missing. This table holds some 350,000 clones, more than 75% found once. The sequencing input was peripheral blood. Receptors were obtained from a woman between 45 and 60 years old with COVID-19, enrolled during active disease.

This sequence joins TRBV5-1 and TRBJ2-5; possible D gene TRBD1, 8 bases. Trimming took off 2 bases at V and 5 bases at J, with 13 bases between the two ends. This CDR3 region has 14 residues. CDR1 is SGHRS, CDR2 YFSETQ, per germline. This chain's CDR3 is CASSFGQGGETQYF. Written as DNA, the CDR3 is TGCGCCAGCAGCTTTGGACAGGGAGGGGAGACCCAGTACTTC.

This chain uses TRBV11-3 with TRBJ2-5; D possibly corresponds to TRBD1 (6 bases). From germline, CDR1 is SGHNT and CDR2 YENEEA. Trimming shortened V by 4 bases and J by 3 bases, and 15 bases separated the two germline ends. The CDR3 loop spans 15 amino acids. CDR3 nucleotides: TGTGCCAGCAGCTCAGAACCGGGACAAAAAGAGACCCAGTACTTC. Residues: CASSSEPGQKETQYF.

This clone was counted between two and nine times. The chain is built from TRBV7-2 and TRBJ1-5; D unresolved. CDR3 size: 16 residues. Per the germline V gene, CDR1 is SGHTA and CDR2 is FQGNSA. Trimming took off 4 bases at V and 1 base at J, with 14 bases between the two ends. In DNA, the CDR3 is TGTGCCAGCAGCTCGACGAATCTACTAAGCAATCAGCCCCAGCATTTT. It yields the protein CASSSTNLLSNQPQHF.

The chain combines TRBV7-9 with TRBJ1-5; D is perhaps TRBD1 (6 bases). The V gene lost 3 bases and the J gene lost 5 bases, with 14 bases spanning the gap. Germline loops: CDR1 SEHNR, CDR2 FQNEAQ (reference sequence). The CDR3 is 15 residues long. CDR3 sequence (DNA): TGTGCCAGCAGCTTGGGAGGGGGGGATCATCAGCCCCAGCATTTT. Protein product: CASSLGGGDHQPQHF.

This clone was observed a few times. This chain uses TRBV2 with TRBJ1-5, with unresolved D. This CDR3 spans 13 amino acids. Germline values: CDR1 SNHLY, CDR2 FYNNEI. V was cut by 8 bases and J by 5 bases, with 13 bases left in between. The CDR3 sequence: CASGREVDQPQHF. The CDR3 coding sequence is TGTGCCAGCGGTCGGGAAGTCGATCAGCCCCAGCATTTT.

The chain links TRBV4-3 to TRBJ2-1; 8 nucleotides align to TRBD2. CDR1 and CDR2 from the germline V gene are LGHNA and YSLEER. V shed 1 base and J 7 bases; nucleotides not matched to a gene: 9. This CDR3 is 16 amino acids long. The chain's CDR3 is CASSQVGTRGRNEQFF. DNA of the CDR3: TGCGCCAGCAGCCAAGTTGGGACTAGGGGAAGAAATGAGCAGTTCTTC.

This clone showed up just a few times. The junction does not match germline at one end; this may be a read error. The chain has TRBV7-7 and TRBJ2-1; D is possibly TRBD2 (6 bases). Germline CDR1 reads SSHAT; CDR2 reads FNYEAQ (reference sequence). The CDR3 is 16 amino acids. For the CDR3, the DNA is TGTGCTAGCAGCTTAGAACCGGGACTTCGAACGGCTGAGCAGTTCTTC. It is translated as CASSLEPGLRTAEQFF.

The chain joins TRBV6-5 to TRBJ2-7; TRBD2 might be the D (6 bases). Trimming shortened V by 0 bases and J by 4 bases, and 7 bases separated the two germline ends. The CDR3 sequence is 13 residues long. CDR1 and CDR2 (germline): MNHEY, SVGAGI. CDR3 loop: CASSYSLAYEQYF. For the CDR3, the DNA is TGTGCCAGCAGTTACTCACTAGCTTACGAGCAGTACTTC.

This chain joins TRBV4-1 and TRBJ2-3; unclear D gene. Per the germline V gene, CDR1 is MGHRA and CDR2 is YSYEKL. With 4 bases removed from V and 3 bases from J, the gap between germline ends came to 8 bases. The CDR3 spans 13 residues. The DNA of the CDR3 is TGCGCCAGCAGCCGGGCTCCAACAGATACGCAGTATTTT. Translation gives CASSRAPTDTQYF.

The chain joins TRBV30 to TRBJ2-1; maybe TRBD2 (5 bases). The CDR3 length is 15 residues. V was shortened by 3 bases and J by 5 bases, with 17 bases between the two germline ends. Germline lookup yields CDR1 GTSNPN and CDR2 SVGIG (reference sequence). CDR3: CAWRLNPTRNNEQFF. CDR3 in DNA: TGTGCCTGGAGACTAAACCCTACTAGAAACAATGAGCAGTTCTTC. Filled out from reference TRBV30 and TRBJ2-1, the complete variable domain reads SQTIHQWPATLVQPVGSPLSLECTVEGTSNPNLYWYRQAAGRGLQLLFYSVGIGQISSEVPQNLSASRPQDRQFILSSKKLLLSDSGFYLCAWRLNPTRNNEQFFGPGTRLTVL.

The chain joins TRBV11-1 to TRBJ2-5; D may be TRBD1 (6 bases). Germline CDR1 and CDR2: SGHAT and FQDESV (reference sequence). This CDR3 has 14 residues. V was cut by 4 bases and J by 1 base, with 10 bases left in between. DNA of the CDR3: TGTGCCAGCAGCTCCCGGACAGTCCAAGAGACCCAGTACTTC. As protein: CASSSRTVQETQYF. The full variable domain, completed using reference TRBV11-1 and TRBJ2-5, is EAEVAQSPRYKITEKSQAVAFWCDPISGHATLYWYRQILGQGPELLVQFQDESVVDDSQLPKDRFSAERLKGVDSTLKIQPAELGDSAMYLCASSSRTVQETQYFGPGTRLLVL.

The sample holds one count of this clone. V and J are TRBV6-2 or TRBV6-3 and TRBJ2-5; 7 positions match TRBD2. The length of the CDR3 is 19 residues. V was pared by 0 bases and J by 2 bases, with 15 bases of the junction left unmatched. CDR1 is MNHEY, CDR2 SVGEGT, per germline. The CDR3 bases are TGTGCCAGCAGTTACTCGATTTACGGGAGACTAGCTCTTCAAGAGACCCAGTACTTC. Encoded protein: CASSYSIYGRLALQETQYF.

The chain employs TRBV19 and TRBJ2-1, with 7 bases lining up with TRBD2. The CDR3 is 14 amino acids. Trimming cost V 5 bases and J 7 bases; bases outside gene matches: 8. The germline gives CDR1 LNHDA, CDR2 SQIVND (reference sequence). As DNA, the CDR3 is TGTGCCAGTAGTCCCGGGTGGGGGGGGAATGAGCAGTTCTTC. It yields the protein CASSPGWGGNEQFF.

This clone showed up just a few times. The V and J genes are TRBV20-1 and TRBJ2-1; D ambiguous. This CDR3 comprises 10 residues. V lost 1 base, J lost 8 bases, and 3 bases lay in between. Germline values: CDR1 DFQATT, CDR2 SNEGSKA (reference sequence). The CDR3: CSARADEQFF. CDR3 coding DNA: TGCAGTGCTAGAGCGGATGAGCAGTTCTTC.